This T cell receptor beta chain was recovered during a study of T cells after yellow fever vaccination (dated by TCRdb to between 2017 and 2020). Notes on the research overall: Libraries from fractions with low cell numbers were prepared with the SMART-Seq v4 Ultra Low Input RNA kit. Bulk TCR alpha and beta repertoires were sequenced longitudinally to track T-cell clones before and after primary and booster YFV17D yellow fever vaccination. Two healthy male donors, one aged 18 to 29 and one aged 30 to 40 years, were included in the cohort. Bulk PBMC replicates and cell subsets were isolated from blood drawn at multiple timepoints before and after both primary and secondary immunization.

TCR cDNA was synthesized by 5'RACE template switching, which introduced a universal primer site and unique molecular identifiers. Priming of cDNA synthesis was performed from both the TCR alpha and TCR beta constant segments. Library amplification involved two PCR steps, and the second step added sample barcodes and sequencing adapters. Sequencing of libraries was done on Illumina HiSeq 2500 (2x100 bp) or NovaSeq (2x150 bp). For the original study's pipeline: Reads were demultiplexed and collapsed into UMI consensus sequences with MIGEC, and V(D)J alignment was performed with MiXCR. Using edgeR on replicate PBMC samples, clonotypes were called vaccine-responding if FDR was below 0.01 and the log2 fold change was above 5 up to day 15. Each bulk clonotype received a CD4 or CD8 identity based on whether the sequenced CD4 or CD8 repertoire contained that clonotype at higher abundance. Clones were called with MiXCR by TCRdb after fastp trimmed the public reads at Q25, and only in-frame beta chains were retained. When rows share a CDR3 protein, they turn into one entry using the most common DNA and genes. In this record, the V and J calls reflect TCRdb's handling and not the investigators' own analysis. In this sample the table shows roughly 500,000 distinct CDR3 sequences, over 15% of which occur a single time. 13% to 15% of the sample comes from the top ten.

This specimen's treatment or condition label, per the study, means: live attenuated yellow fever vaccine strain. At every blood-draw timepoint, two biological replicates of bulk PBMCs were collected. A standard Ficoll-Paque protocol was used to isolate PBMCs from peripheral blood. RNA was extracted with TriZol from bulk PBMCs, CD4 and CD8 fractions, and dextramer-positive and dextramer-negative fractions. The CDR3 numbers 14 residues from cysteine through phenylalanine. Only CDR3 DNA remains: 42 bases, in frame from the first base. CDR1 is given as SGHRS and CDR2 as YFSETQ, both from the germline V gene. V is cut back by 7 bases and J by 5 bases, with 6 bases in the junction unmatched. The paper's findings and limits, for the study overall: Because only a couple of donors were included in the study, the extent to which the findings can be generalized is limited. After the booster, most clones that had expanded after primary vaccination were detected again (around 95% of CD4 and over 75% of CD8), suggesting broad maintenance of memory. Compared with the primary T-cell response, the secondary T-cell response was weaker but faster, peaking on day 5 rather than day 15. FACS-sorted repertoires could contain abundant contaminating clonotypes from the bulk population, so computational filtering was required. A small share of clonotypes was detected in both CD4 and CD8 compartments, with the overlap likely arising from convergent recombination.

On this clonotype: The specificity of this receptor is unknown. No base qualities exist here, and no much larger clone lies one base off it.

This sequence originates from a man in his thirties or forties who received the YFV17D yellow fever vaccine. The chain couples TRBV5-1 to TRBJ2-1, and 10 junctional nucleotides match TRBD2. The input for sequencing was PBMCs, taken 15 days after the yellow fever booster vaccination. The CDR3 in this case is CASGLAGANNEQFF. The bases read TGCGCCAGCGGCCTAGCGGGAGCAAACAATGAGCAGTTCTTC.